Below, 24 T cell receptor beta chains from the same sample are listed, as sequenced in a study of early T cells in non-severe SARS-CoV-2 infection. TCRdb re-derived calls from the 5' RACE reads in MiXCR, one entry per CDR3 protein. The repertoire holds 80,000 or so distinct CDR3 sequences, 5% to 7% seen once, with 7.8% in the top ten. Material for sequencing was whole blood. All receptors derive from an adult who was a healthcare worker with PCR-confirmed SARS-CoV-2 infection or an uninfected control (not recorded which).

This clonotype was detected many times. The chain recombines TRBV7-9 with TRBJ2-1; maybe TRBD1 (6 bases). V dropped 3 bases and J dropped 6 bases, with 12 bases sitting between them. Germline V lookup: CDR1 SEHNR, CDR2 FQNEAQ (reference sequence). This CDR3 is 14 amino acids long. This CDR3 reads CASSLTGDPNEQFF. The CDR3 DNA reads TGTGCCAGCAGCTTGACAGGTGACCCCAATGAGCAGTTCTTC.

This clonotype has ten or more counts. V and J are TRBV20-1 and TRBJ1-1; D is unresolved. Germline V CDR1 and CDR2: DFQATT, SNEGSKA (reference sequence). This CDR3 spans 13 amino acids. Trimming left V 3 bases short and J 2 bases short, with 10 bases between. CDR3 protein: CSARRGSNTEAFF. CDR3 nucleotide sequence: TGCAGTGCTAGGCGAGGAAGCAACACTGAAGCTTTCTTT.

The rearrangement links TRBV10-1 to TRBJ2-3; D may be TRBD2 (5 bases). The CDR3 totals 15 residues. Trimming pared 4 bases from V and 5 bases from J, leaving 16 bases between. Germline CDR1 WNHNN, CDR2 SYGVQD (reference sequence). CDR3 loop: CASSVDARAGDTQYF. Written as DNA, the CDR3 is TGCGCCAGCAGTGTAGATGCCCGGGCGGGAGATACGCAGTATTTT.

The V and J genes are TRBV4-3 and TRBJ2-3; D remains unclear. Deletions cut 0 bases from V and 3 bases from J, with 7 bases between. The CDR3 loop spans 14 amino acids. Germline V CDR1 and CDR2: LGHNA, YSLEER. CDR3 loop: CASSQDPNTDTQYF. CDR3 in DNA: TGCGCCAGCAGCCAAGACCCTAATACAGATACGCAGTATTTT.

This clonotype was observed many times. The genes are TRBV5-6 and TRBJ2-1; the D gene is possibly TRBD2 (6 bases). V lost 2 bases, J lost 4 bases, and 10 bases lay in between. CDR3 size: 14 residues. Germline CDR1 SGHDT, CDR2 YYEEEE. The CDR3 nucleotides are TGTGCCAGCAGCTTTGGCGGGACTTACAATGAGCAGTTCTTC. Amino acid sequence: CASSFGGTYNEQFF. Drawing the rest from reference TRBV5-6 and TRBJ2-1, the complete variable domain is DAGVTQSPTHLIKTRGQQVTLRCSPKSGHDTVSWYQQALGQGPQFIFQYYEEEERQRGNFPDRFSGHQFPNYSSELNVNALLLGDSALYLCASSFGGTYNEQFFGPGTRLTVL.

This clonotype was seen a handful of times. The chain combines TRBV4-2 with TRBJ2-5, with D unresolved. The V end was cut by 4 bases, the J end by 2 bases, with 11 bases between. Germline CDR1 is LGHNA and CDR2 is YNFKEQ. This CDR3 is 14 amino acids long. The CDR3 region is CASSPHERQETQYF. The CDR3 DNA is TGTGCCAGCAGCCCTCATGAGAGGCAAGAGACCCAGTACTTC.

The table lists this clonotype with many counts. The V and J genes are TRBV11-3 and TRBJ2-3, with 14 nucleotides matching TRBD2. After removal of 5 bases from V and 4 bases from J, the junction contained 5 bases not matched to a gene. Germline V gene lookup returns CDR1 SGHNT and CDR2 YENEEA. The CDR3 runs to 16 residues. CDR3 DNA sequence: TGTGCCAGCAGCGCAGGGACTAGCGGGAGATCAGATACGCAGTATTTT. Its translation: CASSAGTSGRSDTQYF.

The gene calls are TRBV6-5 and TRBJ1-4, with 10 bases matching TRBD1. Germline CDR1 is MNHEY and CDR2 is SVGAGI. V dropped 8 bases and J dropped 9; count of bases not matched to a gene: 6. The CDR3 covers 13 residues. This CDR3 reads CASGRQGAKKLFF. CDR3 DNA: TGTGCCAGCGGACGACAGGGGGCTAAAAAACTGTTTTTT.

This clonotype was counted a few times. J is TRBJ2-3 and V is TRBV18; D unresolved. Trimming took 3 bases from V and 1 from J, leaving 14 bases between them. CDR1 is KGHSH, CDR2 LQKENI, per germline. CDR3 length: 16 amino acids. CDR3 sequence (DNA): TGTGCCAGCTCACCCCCGTTGAGGCCTGGCACAGATACGCAGTATTTT. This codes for CASSPPLRPGTDTQYF.

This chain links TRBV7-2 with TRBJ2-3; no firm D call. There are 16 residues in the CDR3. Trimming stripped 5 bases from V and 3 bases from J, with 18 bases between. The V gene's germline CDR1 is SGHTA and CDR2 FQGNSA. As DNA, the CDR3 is TGTGCCAGCAGCCGGGCGGCCCCATCGGTGACAGATACGCAGTATTTT. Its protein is CASSRAAPSVTDTQYF.

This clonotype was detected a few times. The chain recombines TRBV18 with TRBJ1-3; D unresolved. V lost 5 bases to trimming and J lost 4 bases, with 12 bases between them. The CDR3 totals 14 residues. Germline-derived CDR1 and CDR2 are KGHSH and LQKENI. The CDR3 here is CASSSGSYGNTIYF. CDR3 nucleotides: TGTGCCAGCTCATCGGGCAGTTACGGAAACACCATATATTTT.

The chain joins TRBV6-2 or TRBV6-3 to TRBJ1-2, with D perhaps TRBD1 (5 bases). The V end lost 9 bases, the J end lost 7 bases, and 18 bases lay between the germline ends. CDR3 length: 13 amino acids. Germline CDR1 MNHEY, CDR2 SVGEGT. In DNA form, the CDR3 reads TGTGCCAGTGATCTAACAGGAGCTATTGGCTACACCTTC. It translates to CASDLTGAIGYTF.

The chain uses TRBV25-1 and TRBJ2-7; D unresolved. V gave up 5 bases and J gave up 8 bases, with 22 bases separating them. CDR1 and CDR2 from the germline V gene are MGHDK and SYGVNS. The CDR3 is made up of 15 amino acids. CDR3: CASSHLLSGLEKQYF. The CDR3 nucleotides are TGTGCCAGCAGTCACCTACTGTCCGGCCTCGAAAAGCAGTACTTC.

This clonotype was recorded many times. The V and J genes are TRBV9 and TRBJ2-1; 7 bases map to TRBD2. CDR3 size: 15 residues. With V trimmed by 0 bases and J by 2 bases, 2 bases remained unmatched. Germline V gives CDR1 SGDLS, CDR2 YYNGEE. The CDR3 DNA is TGTGCCAGCAGCGTAGGAGGGACTACCTACAATGAGCAGTTCTTC. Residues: CASSVGGTTYNEQFF.

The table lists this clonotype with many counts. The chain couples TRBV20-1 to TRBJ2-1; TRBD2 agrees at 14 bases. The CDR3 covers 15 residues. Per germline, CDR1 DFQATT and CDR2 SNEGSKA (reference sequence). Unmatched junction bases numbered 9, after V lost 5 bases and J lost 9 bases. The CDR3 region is CSAGGGTSGSFEQFF. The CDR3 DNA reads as TGCAGTGCTGGCGGCGGGACTAGCGGGAGTTTTGAGCAGTTCTTC.

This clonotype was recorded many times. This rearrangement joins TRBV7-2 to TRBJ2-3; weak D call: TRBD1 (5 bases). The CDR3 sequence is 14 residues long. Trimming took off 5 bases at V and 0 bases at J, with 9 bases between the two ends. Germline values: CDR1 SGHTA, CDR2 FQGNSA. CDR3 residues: CASSPRQSTDTQYF. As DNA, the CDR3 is TGTGCCAGCAGCCCGCGACAGAGCACAGATACGCAGTATTTT.

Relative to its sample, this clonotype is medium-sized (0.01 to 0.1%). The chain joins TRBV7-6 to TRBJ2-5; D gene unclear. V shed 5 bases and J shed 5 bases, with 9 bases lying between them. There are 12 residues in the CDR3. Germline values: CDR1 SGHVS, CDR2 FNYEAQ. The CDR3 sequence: CASSRIRETQYF. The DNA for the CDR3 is TGTGCCAGCAGCCGGATACGTGAGACCCAGTACTTC.

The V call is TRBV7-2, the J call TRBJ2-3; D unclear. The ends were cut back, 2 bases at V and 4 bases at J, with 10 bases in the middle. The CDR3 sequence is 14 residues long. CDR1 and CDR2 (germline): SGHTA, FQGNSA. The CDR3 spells CASSLSRLADTQYF. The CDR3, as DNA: TGTGCCAGCAGCTTATCCAGATTGGCAGATACGCAGTATTTT.

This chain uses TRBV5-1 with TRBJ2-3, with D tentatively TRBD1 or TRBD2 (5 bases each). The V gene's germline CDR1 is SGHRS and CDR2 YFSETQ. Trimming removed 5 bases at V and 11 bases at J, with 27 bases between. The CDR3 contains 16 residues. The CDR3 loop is CASRLLTGTDSRKQYF. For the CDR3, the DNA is TGCGCCAGCAGACTCCTGACCGGGACCGACTCCAGGAAGCAGTATTTT.

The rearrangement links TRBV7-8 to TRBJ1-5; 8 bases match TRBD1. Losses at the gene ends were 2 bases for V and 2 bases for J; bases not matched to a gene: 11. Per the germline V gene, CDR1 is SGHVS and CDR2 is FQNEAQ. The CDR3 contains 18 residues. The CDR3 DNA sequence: TGTGCCAGCAGCTTAAGGGGACAGGACCCAGGGGGCAATCAGCCCCAGCATTTT. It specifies CASSLRGQDPGGNQPQHF.

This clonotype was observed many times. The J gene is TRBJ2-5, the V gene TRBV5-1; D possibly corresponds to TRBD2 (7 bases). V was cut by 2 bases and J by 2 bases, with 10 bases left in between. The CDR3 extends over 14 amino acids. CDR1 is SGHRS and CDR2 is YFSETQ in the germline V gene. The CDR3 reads CASSLQGGQETQYF. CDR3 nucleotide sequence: TGCGCCAGCAGCTTACAGGGAGGGCAAGAGACCCAGTACTTC. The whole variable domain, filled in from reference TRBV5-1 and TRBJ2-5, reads KAGVTQTPRYLIKTRGQQVTLSCSPISGHRSVSWYQQTPGQGLQFLFEYFSETQRNKGNFPGRFSGRQFSNSRSEMNVSTLELGDSALYLCASSLQGGQETQYFGPGTRLLVL.

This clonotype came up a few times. Here the CDR3 DNA reads TGTGCCAGCAGTGAGGGAATAGCGGGAGCGGGAGATACGCAGTATTTT. Its translation is CASSEGIAGAGDTQYF. The genes are TRBV6-2 or TRBV6-3 and TRBJ2-3; 9 bases fit TRBD2. The CDR3 spans 16 residues. Germline CDR1 is MNHEY and CDR2 is SVGEGT. The trim removed 5 bases at V and 5 bases at J, leaving 11 bases unmatched.

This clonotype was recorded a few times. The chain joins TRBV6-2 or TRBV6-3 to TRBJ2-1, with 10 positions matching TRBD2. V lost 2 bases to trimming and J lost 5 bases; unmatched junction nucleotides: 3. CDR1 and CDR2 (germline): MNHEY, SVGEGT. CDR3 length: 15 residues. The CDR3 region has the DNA TGTGCCAGCAGTTACCCTGGACTAGCGGACAATGAGCAGTTCTTC. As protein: CASSYPGLADNEQFF.

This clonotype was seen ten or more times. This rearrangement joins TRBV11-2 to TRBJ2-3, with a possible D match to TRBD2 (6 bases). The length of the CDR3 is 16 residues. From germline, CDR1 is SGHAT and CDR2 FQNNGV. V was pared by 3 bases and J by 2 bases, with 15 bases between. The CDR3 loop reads CASSFESGYHTDTQYF. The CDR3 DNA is TGTGCCAGCAGCTTCGAAAGCGGGTACCACACAGATACGCAGTATTTT. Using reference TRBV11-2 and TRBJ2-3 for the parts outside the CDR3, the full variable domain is EAGVAQSPRYKIIEKRQSVAFWCNPISGHATLYWYQQILGQGPKLLIQFQNNGVVDDSQLPKDRFSAERLKGVDSTLKIQPAKLEDSAVYLCASSFESGYHTDTQYFGPGTRLTVL.